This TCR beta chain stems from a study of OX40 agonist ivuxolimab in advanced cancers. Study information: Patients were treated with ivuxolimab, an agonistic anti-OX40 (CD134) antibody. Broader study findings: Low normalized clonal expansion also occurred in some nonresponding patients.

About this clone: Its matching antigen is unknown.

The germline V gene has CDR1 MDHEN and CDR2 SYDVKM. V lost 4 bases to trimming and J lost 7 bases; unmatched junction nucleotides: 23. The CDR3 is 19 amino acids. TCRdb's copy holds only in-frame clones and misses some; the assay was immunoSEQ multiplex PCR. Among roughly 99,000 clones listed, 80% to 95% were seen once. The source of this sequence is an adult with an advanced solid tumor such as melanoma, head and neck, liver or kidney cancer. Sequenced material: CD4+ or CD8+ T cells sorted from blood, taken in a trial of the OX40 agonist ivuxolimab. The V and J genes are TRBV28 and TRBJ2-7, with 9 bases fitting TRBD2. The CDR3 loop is CASSSPGSRGDSGRFEQYF. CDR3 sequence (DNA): TGTGCCAGCAGTTCTCCGGGGAGTAGGGGTGATAGCGGGAGATTTGAGCAGTACTTC. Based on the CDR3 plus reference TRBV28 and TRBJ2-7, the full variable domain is DVKVTQSSRYLVKRTGEKVFLECVQDMDHENMFWYRQDPGLGLRLIYFSYDVKMKEKGDIPEGYSVSREKKERFSLILESASTNQTSMYLCASSSPGSRGDSGRFEQYFGPGTRLTVT.